The 25 T cell receptor beta chains presented below share a single source sample, sequenced in a study of blood T cell repertoires in COVID-19. The protocol was immunoSEQ multiplex PCR, while the TCRdb copy is restricted to in-frame clones and leaves out a portion. This sample yields about 59,000 clones, of which about 90% are seen a single time; 15% to 20% belongs to the top ten. Material: peripheral blood. The receptor source for this set is an elderly woman with active COVID-19.

V and J are TRBV28 and TRBJ1-2; 8 nucleotides line up with TRBD1. The V gene end was trimmed by 7 bases and the J gene end by 7 bases; junction bases not matched to a gene: 11. Per germline, CDR1 MDHEN and CDR2 SYDVKM. The CDR3 is made up of 14 amino acids. The CDR3 region is CASNRRPGGFGYTF. The CDR3 nucleotides are TGTGCCAGCAACCGTAGGCCAGGGGGCTTTGGCTACACCTTC.

The genes are TRBV6-5 and TRBJ1-2; a possible D gene is TRBD1 (5 bases). This CDR3 has 13 residues. The germline V gene encodes CDR1 MNHEY and CDR2 SVGAGI. Trimming removed 2 bases from V and 4 bases from J, with 8 bases in between. CDR3 DNA sequence: TGTGCCAGCAGTTACGGGAGGGGCTATGGCTACACCTTC. This encodes CASSYGRGYGYTF.

In its sample, this clone was seen once. V usage is TRBV5-1 and J usage is TRBJ2-3, with a weak D call TRBD1 (6 bases). V shed 0 bases and J shed 6 bases, with 11 bases lying between them. The CDR3 consists of 14 residues. CDR1 SGHRS and CDR2 YFSETQ come from the germline V gene. CDR3 DNA: TGCGCCAGCAGCTTGGGTCAGCAGGGGGATACGCAGTATTTT. Its translation: CASSLGQQGDTQYF.

The CDR3 reads CASKRGRRAEAFF. CDR3 nucleotide sequence: TGTGCCAGCAAAAGAGGGAGGAGGGCTGAAGCTTTCTTT. The rearrangement links TRBV6-5 to TRBJ1-1; no clear D gene. CDR1 MNHEY and CDR2 SVGAGI come from the germline V gene. Trimming took 7 bases from V and 6 from J, leaving 15 bases between them. This CDR3 is built from 13 residues.

The chain recombines TRBV6-2 or TRBV6-3 with TRBJ1-5; the D gene is possibly TRBD1 (5 bases). Germline V gene lookup returns CDR1 MNHEY and CDR2 SVGEGT. The CDR3 runs to 12 residues. Trimming pared 4 bases from V and 8 bases from J, leaving 9 bases between. CDR3 in amino acids: CASSSPGEPQHF. CDR3 DNA sequence: TGTGCCAGCAGTTCCCCGGGGGAGCCCCAGCATTTT.

The chain uses TRBV30 and TRBJ1-1; no firm D call. Trimming left V 0 bases short and J 1 base short, with 12 bases between. Germline CDR1 reads GTSNPN; CDR2 reads SVGIG (reference sequence). This CDR3 has 15 amino acids. This CDR3 reads CAWSVGGNANTEAFF. The CDR3 DNA is TGTGCCTGGAGTGTCGGAGGCAACGCGAACACTGAAGCTTTCTTT. Supplemented by reference TRBV30 and TRBJ1-1, the full variable domain reads SQTIHQWPATLVQPVGSPLSLECTVEGTSNPNLYWYRQAAGRGLQLLFYSVGIGQISSEVPQNLSASRPQDRQFILSSKKLLLSDSGFYLCAWSVGGNANTEAFFGQGTRLTVV.

The chain carries TRBV5-1 and TRBJ2-1; 10 nucleotides align to TRBD2. Unmatched junction bases numbered 7, after V lost 2 bases and J lost 8 bases. Germline CDR1 SGHRS, CDR2 YFSETQ. CDR3 length: 15 residues. The CDR3 here is CASSFSGGLTDEQFF. For the CDR3, the DNA is TGCGCCAGCAGCTTTAGCGGGGGGCTGACCGATGAGCAGTTCTTC.

The genes are TRBV6-2 or TRBV6-3 and TRBJ2-1; 8 positions match TRBD2. The CDR3 covers 15 residues. Germline loops: CDR1 MNHEY, CDR2 SVGEGT. The junction had 9 bases not matched to a gene; V was cut back by 6 bases and J by 5 bases. Written as DNA, the CDR3 is TGTGCCAGCAGCCCCGGGAGGGCCAAGAACAATGAGCAGTTCTTC. Its protein product is CASSPGRAKNNEQFF.

The rearrangement uses TRBV9 and TRBJ2-5; a possible D gene is TRBD2 (5 bases). Germline V lookup: CDR1 SGDLS, CDR2 YYNGEE. V gave up 0 bases and J gave up 3 bases, with 12 bases separating them. This CDR3 is built from 15 residues. CDR3 in DNA: TGTGCCAGCAGCGTAGGGGCAGCGACTAAAGAGACCCAGTACTTC. It codes for CASSVGAATKETQYF.

The chain employs TRBV28 and TRBJ1-4; D is perhaps TRBD1 (6 bases). This CDR3 region has 14 residues. V lost 5 bases, J lost 6 bases, and 13 bases lay in between. Per germline, CDR1 MDHEN and CDR2 SYDVKM. For the CDR3, the DNA is TGTGCCAGCAGTGTGGACAGTTCAGATGAAAAACTGTTTTTT. Translated, it gives CASSVDSSDEKLFF.

The chain links TRBV30 to TRBJ2-5; D not certain. Germline V gives CDR1 GTSNPN, CDR2 SVGIG (reference sequence). This CDR3 comprises 13 residues. Trimming stripped 1 base from V and 0 bases from J, with 6 bases between. The chain's CDR3 is CAWSAVYQETQYF. DNA of the CDR3: TGTGCCTGGAGTGCAGTATACCAAGAGACCCAGTACTTC.

The chain recombines TRBV7-3 with TRBJ2-7; TRBD1 matches 7 bases. J lost 7 bases, V lost 5 bases, and 8 bases had no gene match. Germline loops: CDR1 SGHTA, CDR2 FQGTGA. The CDR3 spans 13 residues. The CDR3 loop is CASSATGAQEQYF. CDR3 sequence (DNA): TGTGCCAGCAGCGCCACAGGGGCTCAGGAGCAGTACTTC.

Turning to this clone: Other nucleotide sequences from this sample produce the same CDR3. The rearrangement joins TRBV5-4 to TRBJ2-7; weak D call: TRBD2 (5 bases). Germline V lookup: CDR1 SGHNT, CDR2 YYREEE (reference sequence). The V end was cut by 3 bases, the J end by 1 base, with 14 bases between. The CDR3 runs to 15 residues. The CDR3 DNA reads as TGTGCCAGCAGCTCAGAGGGATCGCCTTCCTACGAGCAGTACTTC. Translated: CASSSEGSPSYEQYF.

Here the CDR3 reads CASSLVALSGNTIYF. CDR3 nucleotides: TGTGCCAGCAGCTTAGTGGCCCTCTCTGGAAACACCATATATTTT. The chain employs TRBV7-2 and TRBJ1-3, with D uncertain. The germline V and J ends were trimmed by 1 base and 0 bases, with 7 bases remaining between them. The CDR3 is made up of 15 amino acids. Per germline, CDR1 SGHTA and CDR2 FQGNSA.

This chain uses TRBV6-5 with TRBJ1-1, with D maybe TRBD1 (5 bases). The V end lost 4 bases, the J end lost 3 bases, and 15 bases lay between the germline ends. There are 15 residues in the CDR3. Germline V CDR1 and CDR2: MNHEY, SVGAGI. CDR3 nucleotide sequence: TGTGCCAGCAGTTTTCTATCCACAGGAGACACTGAAGCTTTCTTT. This encodes CASSFLSTGDTEAFF.

CDR3 in DNA: TGTGCCAGCAGCTTGGGGGCCAGGCGAAGCAATCAGCCCCAGCATTTT. It translates to CASSLGARRSNQPQHF. The chain employs TRBV5-6 and TRBJ1-5, with D unclear. Trimming left V 0 bases short and J 1 base short, with 11 bases between. The CDR3 runs 16 residues. Germline CDR1 is SGHDT and CDR2 is YYEEEE.

The chain links TRBV19 to TRBJ2-2; the match to TRBD2 covers 7 bases. Germline CDR1 LNHDA, CDR2 SQIVND (reference sequence). The V segment lost 5 bases and the J segment 7 bases; nucleotides outside the gene matches: 10. This CDR3 spans 15 amino acids. The CDR3 region has the DNA TGTGCCAGTAGTGGACGCAGCGGGGCGGTCGGGGAGCTGTTTTTT. Translating it yields CASSGRSGAVGELFF. Supplemented by reference TRBV19 and TRBJ2-2, the full variable domain reads DGGITQSPKYLFRKEGQNVTLSCEQNLNHDAMYWYRQDPGQGLRLIYYSQIVNDFQKGDIAEGYSVSREKKESFPLTVTSAQKNPTAFYLCASSGRSGAVGELFFGEGSRLTVL.

The J gene is TRBJ2-1, the V gene TRBV11-1; the D gene is possibly TRBD2 (7 bases). Germline values: CDR1 SGHAT, CDR2 FQDESV (reference sequence). V dropped 5 bases and J dropped 7 bases, with 21 bases sitting between them. This CDR3 has 16 amino acids. The CDR3 is CASSLGGLYLGNEQFF. DNA for the CDR3: TGTGCCAGCAGCCTCGGGGGGCTATACTTGGGGAATGAGCAGTTCTTC.

This clone showed up just once. CDR3 protein: CASHRTLAQETQYF. CDR3 nucleotide sequence: TGTGCCAGCCACCGCACCCTGGCCCAAGAGACCCAGTACTTC. The chain recombines TRBV5-6 with TRBJ2-5; no firm D call. CDR1 is SGHDT, CDR2 YYEEEE, per germline. Trimming cost V 7 bases and J 1 base, with 14 bases left between them. The CDR3 totals 14 residues. The full variable domain, its missing parts supplied by reference TRBV5-6 and TRBJ2-5, is DAGVTQSPTHLIKTRGQQVTLRCSPKSGHDTVSWYQQALGQGPQFIFQYYEEEERQRGNFPDRFSGHQFPNYSSELNVNALLLGDSALYLCASHRTLAQETQYFGPGTRLLVL.

This chain uses TRBV19 with TRBJ2-3; the D gene is possibly TRBD2 (5 bases). The CDR3 sequence is 16 residues long. CDR1 and CDR2 (germline): LNHDA, SQIVND (reference sequence). The V end lost 2 bases, the J end lost 0 bases, and 12 bases lay between the germline ends. The CDR3 is CASSITGLASTDTQYF. DNA of the CDR3: TGTGCCAGTAGTATAACCGGTCTAGCCAGCACAGATACGCAGTATTTT.

The chain couples TRBV29-1 to TRBJ2-3; TRBD2 aligns across 11 bases. Trimming cost V 4 bases and J 1 base; bases outside gene matches: 7. Germline V gene data show CDR1 as SQVTM and CDR2 as ANQGSEA. There are 16 residues in the CDR3. The CDR3 nucleotides are TGCAGCGTTGGGTTAGCACTAGCGGGGGGCACAGATACGCAGTATTTT. This codes for CSVGLALAGGTDTQYF.

The chain links TRBV5-4 to TRBJ2-6, with D maybe TRBD2 (5 bases). Trimming shortened V by 0 bases and J by 3 bases, and 7 bases separated the two germline ends. The CDR3 has 15 residues. The germline V gene encodes CDR1 SGHNT and CDR2 YYREEE (reference sequence). As DNA, the CDR3 is TGTGCCAGCAGCTTGGGAGGGCGTGGGGCCAACGTCCTGACTTTC. Residues: CASSLGGRGANVLTF. Drawing the rest from reference TRBV5-4 and TRBJ2-6, the complete variable domain is ETGVTQSPTHLIKTRGQQVTLRCSSQSGHNTVSWYQQALGQGPQFIFQYYREEENGRGNFPPRFSGLQFPNYSSELNVNALELDDSALYLCASSLGGRGANVLTFGAGSRLTVL.

The CDR3 coding sequence is TGTGCCAGTAGTTCGCGGACTAGCGGGGGTTGGAATGAGCAGTTCTTC. It is translated as CASSSRTSGGWNEQFF. V and J are TRBV19 and TRBJ2-1; 13 bases fit TRBD2. There are 16 residues in the CDR3. Germline V CDR1 and CDR2: LNHDA, SQIVND (reference sequence). J gave up 7 bases and V 5 bases, and 8 bases lay outside the gene matches.

The chain couples TRBV5-6 to TRBJ2-7; 14 bases match TRBD2. CDR1 SGHDT and CDR2 YYEEEE come from the germline V gene. V was pared by 4 bases and J by 3 bases, with 9 bases of the junction left unmatched. This CDR3 region has 17 residues. The DNA for the CDR3 is TGTGCCAGCAGCCCCTACCTGGGACTAGCGGGGGACTACGAGCAGTACTTC. Translated: CASSPYLGLAGDYEQYF.

This clone was found once. The V and J genes are TRBV19 and TRBJ1-3; maybe TRBD1 (6 bases). The CDR3 loop spans 17 amino acids. The V end lost 3 bases, the J end lost 0 bases, and 15 bases lay between the germline ends. In germline, CDR1 is LNHDA, CDR2 SQIVND (reference sequence). The CDR3 is CASSIAGATRSGNTIYF. The DNA of the CDR3 is TGTGCCAGTAGTATCGCGGGGGCGACCCGCTCTGGAAACACCATATATTTT.